What follows are 32 T cell receptor beta chains derived from one specimen sequenced in a study of Ad26.COV2.S vaccination and SARS-CoV-2 variants. Only in-frame clones appear in the TCRdb table, and some are missing; sequencing was by immunoSEQ multiplex PCR. The sample holds under 600,000 clones, 80% to 90% seen once. Treatment: around 19 received Ad26.COV2.S at low or high dose, single or two shots; roughly 5 received placebo; per-sample allocation not given. Material that was analyzed had been drawn on day 63 after the first vaccine or placebo injection. The material was peripheral blood, obtained in a trial of Ad26.COV2.S vaccine versus placebo. The source of these receptors is a person aged 18 to 59 who received the Ad26.COV2.S COVID-19 vaccine or a placebo.

The rearrangement joins TRBV30 to TRBJ2-7, with 7 nucleotides matching TRBD1. CDR3 length equals 11 residues. The V gene's germline CDR1 is GTSNPN and CDR2 SVGIG (reference sequence). J was trimmed by 6 bases and V by 1 base; bases with no gene match: 0. This CDR3 is CAWSDRGEQYF. CDR3 DNA: TGTGCCTGGAGTGACAGGGGCGAGCAGTACTTC.

V and J are TRBV7-8 and TRBJ2-2; 8 bases fit TRBD2. The V segment lost 6 bases and the J segment 7 bases; nucleotides outside the gene matches: 7. Germline V lookup: CDR1 SGHVS, CDR2 FQNEAQ. This CDR3 is built from 14 residues. CDR3 amino acids: CASRQAGALGELFF. The DNA for the CDR3 is TGTGCCAGCAGACAAGCGGGGGCCCTCGGGGAGCTGTTTTTT.

The chain joins TRBV3-1 (or the pseudogene TRBV3-2) to TRBJ2-7; D may be TRBD2 (6 bases). CDR3 size: 16 residues. CDR1 is LGHDT and CDR2 is YNNKEL in the germline V gene (reference sequence). The V gene lost 4 bases and the J gene lost 3 bases, with 19 bases spanning the gap. The CDR3 spells CASSRGAGLSIYEQYF. DNA for the CDR3: TGTGCCAGCAGCCGAGGGGCGGGACTTAGCATCTACGAGCAGTACTTC.

V usage is TRBV11-1 and J usage is TRBJ2-3; D remains unclear. Per the germline V gene, CDR1 is SGHAT and CDR2 is FQDESV (reference sequence). V dropped 3 bases and J dropped 0 bases, with 13 bases sitting between them. The CDR3 spans 16 residues. The chain's CDR3 is CASSFSVSDSTDTQYF. DNA for the CDR3: TGTGCCAGCAGCTTTTCTGTTTCGGATAGCACAGATACGCAGTATTTT.

V is TRBV6-5 and J is TRBJ2-3; D assignment may be TRBD1 or TRBD2 (5 bases each). Trimming stripped 5 bases from V and 4 bases from J, with 16 bases between. This CDR3 region has 15 residues. Germline V CDR1 and CDR2: MNHEY, SVGAGI. CDR3 coding DNA: TGTGCCAGCAGTCTACAGGTATCGGGGCCAGATACGCAGTATTTT. Translated: CASSLQVSGPDTQYF.

DNA of the CDR3: TGCGCCAGCAGCTCCGGACAGGGGTATGGCTACACCTTC. Translating gives CASSSGQGYGYTF. This sequence joins TRBV5-1 and TRBJ1-2; TRBD1 matches at 9 bases. CDR1 SGHRS and CDR2 YFSETQ come from the germline V gene. Losses at the gene ends were 3 bases for V and 5 bases for J; bases not matched to a gene: 2. This CDR3 region has 13 residues.

This clone appeared a single time. The chain joins TRBV27 to TRBJ1-4, with 10 bases lining up with TRBD1. V dropped 3 bases and J dropped 8; count of bases not matched to a gene: 3. There are 14 residues in the CDR3. Germline-derived CDR1 and CDR2 are MNHEY and SMNVEV (reference sequence). The CDR3 coding sequence is TGTGCCAGCAGTTTGGGGACAGGGGTGGAAAAACTGTTTTTT. Protein sequence: CASSLGTGVEKLFF.

The CDR3 DNA is TGTGCCAGCAGCGTATTTTCCGGGGCCACTGAAGCTTTCTTT. Translation gives CASSVFSGATEAFF. The chain employs TRBV9 and TRBJ1-1; maybe TRBD1 (5 bases). The V gene lost 1 base and the J gene lost 4 bases, with 11 bases spanning the gap. The germline CDR1 and CDR2 sequences are SGDLS and YYNGEE. CDR3 size: 14 residues. The entire variable domain, with the rest obtained from reference TRBV9 and TRBJ1-1, is as follows: DSGVTQTPKHLITATGQRVTLRCSPRSGDLSVYWYQQSLDQGLQFLIQYYNGEERAKGNILERFSAQQFPDLHSELNLSSLELGDSALYFCASSVFSGATEAFFGQGTRLTVV.

V is TRBV6-5 and J is TRBJ2-7; D is tentatively TRBD1 or TRBD2 (5 bases each). The CDR3 sequence is 14 residues long. Germline CDR1 MNHEY, CDR2 SVGAGI. Deletions cut 2 bases from V and 2 bases from J, with 10 bases between. CDR3 in amino acids: CASSYGGDPYEQYF. CDR3 nucleotides: TGTGCCAGCAGTTACGGGGGAGACCCCTACGAGCAGTACTTC.

This chain joins TRBV18 and TRBJ1-3; D remains unclear. Germline V lookup: CDR1 KGHSH, CDR2 LQKENI. This CDR3 spans 16 amino acids. V lost 0 bases to trimming and J lost 4 bases, with 13 bases between them. CDR3 residues: CASSPPSGRIGNTIYF. The CDR3 bases are TGTGCCAGCTCACCACCGTCGGGAAGGATAGGAAACACCATATATTTT. The full variable domain, its missing parts supplied by reference TRBV18 and TRBJ1-3, is NAGVMQNPRHLVRRRGQEARLRCSPMKGHSHVYWYRQLPEEGLKFMVYLQKENIIDESGMPKERFSAEFPKEGPSILRIQQVVRGDSAAYFCASSPPSGRIGNTIYFGEGSWLTVV.

This clone came up once. V is TRBV18 and J is TRBJ2-7, with 7 bases matching TRBD1. V lost 1 base, J lost 4 bases, and 10 bases stayed unmatched. Germline V gene sequence: CDR1 KGHSH, CDR2 LQKENI. CDR3 length equals 16 residues. CDR3 nucleotides: TGTGCCAGCTCACCACAGGGGGCGGCCCCTCATTACGAGCAGTACTTC. This codes for CASSPQGAAPHYEQYF.

About this clone itself: The sample holds other DNA sequences that translate to the same CDR3. The CDR3 nucleotides are TGTGCCAGCAGGCGCGGCAATCAGCCCCAGCATTTT. It codes for CASRRGNQPQHF. The chain is built from TRBV27 and TRBJ1-5; D gene unclear. CDR1 is MNHEY and CDR2 is SMNVEV in the germline V gene (reference sequence). V lost 6 bases, J lost 2 bases, and 5 bases lay in between. This CDR3 has 12 residues.

This chain joins TRBV6-2 or TRBV6-3 and TRBJ1-2; TRBD1 might be the D (5 bases). This CDR3 has 17 residues. Germline V CDR1 and CDR2: MNHEY, SVGEGT. The V end lost 6 bases, the J end lost 5 bases, and 25 bases lay between the germline ends. The CDR3 here is CASSPVLQATKEYGYTF. The CDR3 nucleotides read TGTGCCAGCAGCCCAGTTCTACAGGCCACAAAGGAATATGGCTACACCTTC.

This clone showed up just a few times. Because it lacks the conserved phenylalanine or tryptophan at the end, this CDR3 is likely a read error. It is unclear where the CDR3 begins or ends on the DNA, so no DNA is shown, and the CDR3 is as TCRdb lists it. V gene TRBV27 combines with J gene TRBJ1-3. Germline loops: CDR1 MNHEY, CDR2 SMNVEV (reference sequence). The CDR3 numbers 9 amino acids, ends counted. The CDR3 region is CASMAHRVS.

The rearrangement links TRBV9 to TRBJ1-2; D gene unclear. CDR3 length: 15 amino acids. The V end was cut by 3 bases, the J end by 4 bases, with 16 bases between. The V gene's germline CDR1 is SGDLS and CDR2 YYNGEE. CDR3 in DNA: TGTGCCAGCAGCGACGGACCCGCGGAATCCTATGGCTACACCTTC. Translated: CASSDGPAESYGYTF.

CDR3 nucleotide sequence: TGTGCTAGTGGTTTGGCACAGGGAACTGAAGCTTTCTTT. This translates into CASGLAQGTEAFF. V gene TRBV12-5 combines with J gene TRBJ1-1; TRBD1 might be the D (6 bases). Trimming shortened V by 1 base and J by 5 bases, and 8 bases separated the two germline ends. Germline CDR1 and CDR2: LGHNT and FRNRAP. The length of the CDR3 is 13 residues.

This sequence joins TRBV19 and TRBJ1-5; D might be TRBD1 (5 bases). Trimming cost V 8 bases and J 4 bases, with 15 bases left between them. From germline, CDR1 is LNHDA and CDR2 SQIVND (reference sequence). The CDR3 runs to 14 residues. This chain's CDR3 is CASSNPGGNQPQHF. CDR3 coding DNA: TGTGCCAGTTCTAACCCTGGGGGGAATCAGCCCCAGCATTTT.

The chain carries TRBV3-1 (or the pseudogene TRBV3-2) and TRBJ2-7, with D uncertain. Germline values: CDR1 LGHDT, CDR2 YNNKEL (reference sequence). This CDR3 spans 15 amino acids. Trimming pared 1 base from V and 1 base from J, leaving 11 bases between. The CDR3 loop is CASSQGAQRSYEQYF. DNA of the CDR3: TGTGCCAGCAGCCAAGGAGCGCAAAGGTCCTACGAGCAGTACTTC.

The V gene is TRBV10-2, the J gene TRBJ1-1; 7 bases agree with TRBD1. The germline V gene has CDR1 WSHSY and CDR2 SAAADI. The CDR3 extends over 17 amino acids. V lost 7 bases and J lost 5; bases outside the gene matches: 19. The CDR3 DNA sequence: TGCGCCAGCACGGAGGCACAGGGGCCCTTTGGGAGGACTGAAGCTTTCTTT. Its translation: CASTEAQGPFGRTEAFF.

The chain employs TRBV4-3 and TRBJ2-7; a possible D gene is TRBD1 (6 bases). V was shortened by 0 bases and J by 4 bases, with 13 bases between the two germline ends. The CDR3 length is 15 residues. CDR1 LGHNA and CDR2 YSLEER come from the germline V gene. The CDR3 DNA reads TGCGCCAGCAGCCAAGATCGGGGACAAAGATACGAGCAGTACTTC. Protein sequence: CASSQDRGQRYEQYF.

The rearrangement uses TRBV18 and TRBJ1-2; 7 nucleotides agree with TRBD1. CDR1 KGHSH and CDR2 LQKENI come from the germline V gene. The CDR3 runs to 15 residues. The J segment lost 2 bases and the V segment lost 3 bases, leaving 6 bases of the junction unmatched. CDR3 loop: CASSPTGQTNYGYTF. For the CDR3, the DNA is TGTGCCAGCTCACCCACGGGACAGACAAACTATGGCTACACCTTC.

There are a few counts of this clone. Germline is not matched at one junction end, which may reflect a read error. This chain links TRBV6-1 with TRBJ1-1, with D perhaps TRBD1 (5 bases). The CDR3 contains 17 residues. The germline CDR1 and CDR2 sequences are MNHNS and SASEGT. CDR3: CASREARGGEANTEAFF. The CDR3 nucleotides are TGTGCCAGCAGGGAAGCAAGGGGTGGGGAGGCCAACACTGAAGCTTTCTTT.

This clone was detected only a few times. The J gene is TRBJ1-4, the V gene TRBV19, with D possibly TRBD1 on 5 matching bases. The CDR3 loop spans 15 amino acids. Germline CDR1 reads LNHDA; CDR2 reads SQIVND (reference sequence). V lost 2 bases to trimming and J lost 3 bases, with 10 bases between them. CDR3 residues: CASSIQAGPNEKLFF. CDR3 DNA sequence: TGTGCCAGTAGTATACAGGCAGGGCCTAATGAAAAACTGTTTTTT.

The CDR3 sequence is CASSLIGKGTDTQYF. The CDR3 nucleotides read TGCGCCAGCAGCTTGATCGGGAAGGGTACAGATACGCAGTATTTT. The V gene is TRBV5-1, the J gene TRBJ2-3; D might be TRBD2 (5 bases). V was trimmed by 1 base and J by 3 bases, leaving 12 bases between them. CDR3 length equals 15 residues. Germline V gene lookup returns CDR1 SGHRS and CDR2 YFSETQ.

This clone was recorded once. The chain carries TRBV6-2 or TRBV6-3 and TRBJ1-1, with no clear D. CDR3 length: 12 amino acids. V dropped 8 bases and J dropped 5 bases, with 12 bases sitting between them. Germline CDR1 MNHEY, CDR2 SVGEGT. CDR3 residues: CASGLRGTEAFF. The DNA for the CDR3 is TGTGCCAGCGGCCTCAGAGGGACTGAAGCTTTCTTT.

CDR3 sequence (DNA): TGTGCCAGCAGCACCCGACAGGGAATATCCGGAAACACCATATATTTT. This gives the protein CASSTRQGISGNTIYF. The V and J genes are TRBV9 and TRBJ1-3; 7 bases are shared with TRBD1. V was clipped by 4 bases and J by 4 bases; unmatched bases: 11. The germline V gene has CDR1 SGDLS and CDR2 YYNGEE. CDR3 length equals 16 residues.

The chain links TRBV28 to TRBJ2-2; D is unresolved. Germline CDR1 and CDR2: MDHEN and SYDVKM. The CDR3 has 15 amino acids. V was clipped by 3 bases and J by 5 bases, with 13 bases between them. The CDR3 loop reads CASSFLSMATGELFF. CDR3 nucleotides: TGTGCCAGCAGTTTTCTGAGCATGGCTACCGGGGAGCTGTTTTTT.

The genes are TRBV4-2 and TRBJ2-3; D unclear. This CDR3 has 16 residues. V was shortened by 4 bases and J by 0 bases, with 14 bases between the two germline ends. Per the germline V gene, CDR1 is LGHNA and CDR2 is YNFKEQ. CDR3 residues: CASSRGYAGSTDTQYF. As DNA, the CDR3 is TGTGCCAGCAGCCGAGGATATGCCGGTAGCACAGATACGCAGTATTTT.

V usage is TRBV4-3 and J usage is TRBJ1-1; TRBD1 agrees at 8 bases. V was pared by 1 base and J by 4 bases, with 8 bases of the junction left unmatched. Germline CDR1 is LGHNA and CDR2 is YSLEER. The CDR3 extends over 16 amino acids. The CDR3, as DNA: TGCGCCAGCAGCCAAGCGCATGGACAGGGAGGCACTGAAGCTTTCTTT. This codes for CASSQAHGQGGTEAFF.

The rearrangement uses TRBV28 and TRBJ2-5, with D tentatively TRBD1 (5 bases). In germline, CDR1 is MDHEN, CDR2 SYDVKM. Trimming shortened V by 5 bases and J by 5 bases, and 21 bases separated the two germline ends. This CDR3 is built from 16 residues. CDR3 coding DNA: TGTGCCAGCAGTCCTTCCAGGGTGGTAGTTTGGGAGACCCAGTACTTC. It translates to CASSPSRVVVWETQYF. The full variable domain, in which reference TRBV28 and TRBJ2-5 provide the parts outside the CDR3, is DVKVTQSSRYLVKRTGEKVFLECVQDMDHENMFWYRQDPGLGLRLIYFSYDVKMKEKGDIPEGYSVSREKKERFSLILESASTNQTSMYLCASSPSRVVVWETQYFGPGTRLLVL.

The chain recombines TRBV7-9 with TRBJ2-3, with D possibly TRBD2 on 5 matching bases. CDR3 length equals 14 residues. The V gene's germline CDR1 is SEHNR and CDR2 FQNEAQ (reference sequence). Trimming stripped 4 bases from V and 1 base from J, with 9 bases between. CDR3 coding DNA: TGTGCCAGCAGCTACGTCGGGGGCACAGATACGCAGTATTTT. Encoded protein: CASSYVGGTDTQYF.

This chain uses TRBV28 with TRBJ1-5; D is perhaps TRBD1 (5 bases). Germline-derived CDR1 and CDR2 are MDHEN and SYDVKM. Trimming took 5 bases from V and 6 from J, leaving 8 bases between them. The CDR3 runs to 12 residues. In nucleotides, the CDR3 is TGTGCCAGCAGTGCCAGGGTTCAGCCCCAGCATTTT. It codes for CASSARVQPQHF.